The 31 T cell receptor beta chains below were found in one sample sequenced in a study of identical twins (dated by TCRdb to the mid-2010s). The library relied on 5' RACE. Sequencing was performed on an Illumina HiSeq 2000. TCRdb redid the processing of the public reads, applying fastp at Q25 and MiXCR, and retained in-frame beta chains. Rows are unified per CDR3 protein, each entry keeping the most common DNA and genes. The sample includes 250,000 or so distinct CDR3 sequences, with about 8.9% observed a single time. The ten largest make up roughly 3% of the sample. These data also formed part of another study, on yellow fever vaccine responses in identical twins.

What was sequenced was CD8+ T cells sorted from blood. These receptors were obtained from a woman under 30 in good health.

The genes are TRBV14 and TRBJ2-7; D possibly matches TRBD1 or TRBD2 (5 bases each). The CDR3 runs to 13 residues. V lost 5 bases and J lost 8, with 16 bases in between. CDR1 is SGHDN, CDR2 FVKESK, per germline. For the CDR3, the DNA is TGTGCCAGCAGCAGCGGACATAAAAGGCAGCAGTACTTC. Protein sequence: CASSSGHKRQQYF.

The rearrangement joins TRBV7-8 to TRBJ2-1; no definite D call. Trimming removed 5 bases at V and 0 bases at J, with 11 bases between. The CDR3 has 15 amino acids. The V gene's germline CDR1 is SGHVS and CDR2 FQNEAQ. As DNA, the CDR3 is TGTGCCAGCAGCGTCGCAGTGAGCTCCTACAATGAGCAGTTCTTC. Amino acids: CASSVAVSSYNEQFF.

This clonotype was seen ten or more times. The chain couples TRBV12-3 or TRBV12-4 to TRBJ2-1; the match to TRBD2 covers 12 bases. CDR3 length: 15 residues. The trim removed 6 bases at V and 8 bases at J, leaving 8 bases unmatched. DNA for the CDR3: TGTGCCAGCAGCCCCGGACTAGCGGGATTCGATGAGCAGTTCTTC. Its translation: CASSPGLAGFDEQFF.

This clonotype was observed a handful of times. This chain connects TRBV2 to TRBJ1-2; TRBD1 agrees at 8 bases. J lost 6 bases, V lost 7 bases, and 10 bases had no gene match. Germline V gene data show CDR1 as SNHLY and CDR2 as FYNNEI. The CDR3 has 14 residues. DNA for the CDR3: TGTGCCAGCACCGAGGCAGGGGGCTCTCATGGCTACACCTTC. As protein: CASTEAGGSHGYTF.

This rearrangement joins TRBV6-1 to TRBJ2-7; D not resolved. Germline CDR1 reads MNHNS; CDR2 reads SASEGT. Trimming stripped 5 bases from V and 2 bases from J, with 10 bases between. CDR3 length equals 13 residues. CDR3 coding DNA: TGTGCCAGCAGTAGGACGGATACCTACGAGCAGTACTTC. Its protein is CASSRTDTYEQYF.

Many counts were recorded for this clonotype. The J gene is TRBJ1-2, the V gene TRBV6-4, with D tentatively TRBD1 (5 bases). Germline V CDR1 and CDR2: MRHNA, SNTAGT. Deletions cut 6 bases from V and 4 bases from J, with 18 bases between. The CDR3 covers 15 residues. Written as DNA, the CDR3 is TGTGCCAGCAGCTTAACCGGGACGGATTTCTATGGCTACACCTTC. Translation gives CASSLTGTDFYGYTF.

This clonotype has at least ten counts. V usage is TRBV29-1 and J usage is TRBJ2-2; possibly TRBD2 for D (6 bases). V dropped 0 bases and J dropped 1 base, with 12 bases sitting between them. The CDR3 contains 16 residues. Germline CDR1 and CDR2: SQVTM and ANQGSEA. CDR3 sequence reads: CSVEDPLALNTGELFF. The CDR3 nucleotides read TGCAGCGTTGAAGACCCACTAGCACTGAACACCGGGGAGCTGTTTTTT.

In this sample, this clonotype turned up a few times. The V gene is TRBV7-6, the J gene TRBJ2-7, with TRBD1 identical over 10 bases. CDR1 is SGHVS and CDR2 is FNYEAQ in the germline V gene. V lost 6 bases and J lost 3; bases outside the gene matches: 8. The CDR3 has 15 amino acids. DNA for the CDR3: TGTGCCAGCAGTTCGGGACAGGGGTTAGACTACGAGCAGTACTTC. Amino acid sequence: CASSSGQGLDYEQYF.

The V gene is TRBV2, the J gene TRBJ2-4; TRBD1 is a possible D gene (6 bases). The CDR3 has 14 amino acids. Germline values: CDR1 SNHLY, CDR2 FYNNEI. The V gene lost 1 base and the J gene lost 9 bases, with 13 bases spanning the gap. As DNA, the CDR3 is TGTGCCAGCAGTGAAGAGACAGGATGGGGCATTCAGTACTTC. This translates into CASSEETGWGIQYF. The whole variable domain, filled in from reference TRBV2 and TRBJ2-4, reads EPEVTQTPSHQVTQMGQEVILRCVPISNHLYFYWYRQILGQKVEFLVSFYNNEISEKSEIFDDQFSVERPDGSNFTLKIRSTKLEDSAMYFCASSEETGWGIQYFGAGTRLSVL.

The CDR3 protein is CASSRSPILSGRTPPDTQYF. Here the CDR3 DNA reads TGTGCCAGCAGCCGAAGCCCGATCCTGAGCGGGAGGACCCCCCCAGATACGCAGTATTTT. The chain has TRBV3-1 and TRBJ2-3, with TRBD2 matching 9 bases. Germline V CDR1 and CDR2: LGHDT, YNNKEL (reference sequence). The trim removed 4 bases at V and 4 bases at J, leaving 21 bases unmatched. The CDR3 has 20 amino acids.

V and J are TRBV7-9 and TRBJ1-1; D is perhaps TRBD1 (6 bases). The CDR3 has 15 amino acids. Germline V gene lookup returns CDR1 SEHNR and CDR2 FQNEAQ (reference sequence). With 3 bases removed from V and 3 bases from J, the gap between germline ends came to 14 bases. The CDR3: CASSFQLGGDTEAFF. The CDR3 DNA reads TGTGCCAGCAGCTTTCAGTTAGGGGGGGACACTGAAGCTTTCTTT.

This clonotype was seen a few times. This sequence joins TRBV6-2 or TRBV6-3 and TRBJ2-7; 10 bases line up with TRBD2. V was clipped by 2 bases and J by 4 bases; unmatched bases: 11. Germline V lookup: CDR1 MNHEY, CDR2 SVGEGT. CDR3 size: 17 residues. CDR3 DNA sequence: TGTGCCAGCAGTTACCGGACTAGCGGCCCTACGGGTTACGAGCAGTACTTC. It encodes CASSYRTSGPTGYEQYF.

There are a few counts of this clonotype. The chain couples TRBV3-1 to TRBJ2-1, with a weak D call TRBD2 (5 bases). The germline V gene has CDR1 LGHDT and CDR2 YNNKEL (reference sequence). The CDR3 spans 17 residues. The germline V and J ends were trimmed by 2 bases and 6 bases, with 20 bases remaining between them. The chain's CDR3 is CASSQPGGSSWGNEQFF. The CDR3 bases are TGTGCCAGCAGCCAACCTGGAGGCTCATCGTGGGGCAATGAGCAGTTCTTC.

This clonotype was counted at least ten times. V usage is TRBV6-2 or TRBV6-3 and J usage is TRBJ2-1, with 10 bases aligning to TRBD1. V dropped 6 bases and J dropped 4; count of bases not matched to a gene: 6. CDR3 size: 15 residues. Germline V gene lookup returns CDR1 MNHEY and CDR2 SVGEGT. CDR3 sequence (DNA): TGTGCCAGCAGCCCCGGACAGGGGGGGTACAATGAGCAGTTCTTC. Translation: CASSPGQGGYNEQFF.

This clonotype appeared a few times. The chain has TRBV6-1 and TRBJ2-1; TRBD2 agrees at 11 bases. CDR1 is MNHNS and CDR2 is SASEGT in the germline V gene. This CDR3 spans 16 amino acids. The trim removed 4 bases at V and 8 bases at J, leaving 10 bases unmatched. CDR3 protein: CASSVVSGGAADEQFF. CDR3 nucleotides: TGTGCCAGCAGTGTTGTTAGCGGGGGGGCCGCGGATGAGCAGTTCTTC.

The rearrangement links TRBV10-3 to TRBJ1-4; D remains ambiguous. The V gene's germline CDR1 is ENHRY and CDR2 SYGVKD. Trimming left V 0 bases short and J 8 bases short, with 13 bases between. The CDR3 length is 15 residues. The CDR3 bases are TGTGCCATCAGTGAGTCAATGGCAGTAGGAGAAAAACTGTTTTTT. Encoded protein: CAISESMAVGEKLFF.

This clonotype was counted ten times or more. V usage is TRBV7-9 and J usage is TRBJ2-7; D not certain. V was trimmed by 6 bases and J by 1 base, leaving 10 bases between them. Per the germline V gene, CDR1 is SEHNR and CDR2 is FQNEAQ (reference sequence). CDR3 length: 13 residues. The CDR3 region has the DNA TGTGCCAGCAGGGCCGGGTCTTCCTACGAGCAGTACTTC. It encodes CASRAGSSYEQYF.

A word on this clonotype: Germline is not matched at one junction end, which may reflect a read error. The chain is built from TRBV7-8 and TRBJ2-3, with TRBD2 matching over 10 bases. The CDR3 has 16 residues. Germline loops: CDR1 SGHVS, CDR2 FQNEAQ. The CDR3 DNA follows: TGTACCAGCAGCACCCCGGGGACTAGCGGCACAGATACGCAGTATTTT. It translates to CTSSTPGTSGTDTQYF.

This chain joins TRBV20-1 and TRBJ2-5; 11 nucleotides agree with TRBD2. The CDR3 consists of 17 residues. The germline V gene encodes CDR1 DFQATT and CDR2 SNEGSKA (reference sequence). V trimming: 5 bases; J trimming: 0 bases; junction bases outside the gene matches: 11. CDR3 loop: CSAPPGLAEAYQETQYF. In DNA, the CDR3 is TGCAGTGCTCCTCCGGGACTAGCGGAAGCTTACCAAGAGACCCAGTACTTC.

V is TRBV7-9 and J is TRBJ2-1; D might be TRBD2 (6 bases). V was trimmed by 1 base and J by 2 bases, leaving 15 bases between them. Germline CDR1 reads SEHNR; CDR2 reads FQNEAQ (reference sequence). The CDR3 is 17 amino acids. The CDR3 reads CASSLGGSGATYNEQFF. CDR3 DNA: TGTGCCAGCAGCTTAGGAGGGTCGGGAGCGACCTACAATGAGCAGTTCTTC.

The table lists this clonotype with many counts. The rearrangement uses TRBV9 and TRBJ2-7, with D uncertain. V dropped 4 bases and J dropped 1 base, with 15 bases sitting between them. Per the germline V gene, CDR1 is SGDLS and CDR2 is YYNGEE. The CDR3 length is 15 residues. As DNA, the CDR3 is TGTGCCAGCAGCCCACTTGAAGAGCCTTCCTACGAGCAGTACTTC. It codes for CASSPLEEPSYEQYF.

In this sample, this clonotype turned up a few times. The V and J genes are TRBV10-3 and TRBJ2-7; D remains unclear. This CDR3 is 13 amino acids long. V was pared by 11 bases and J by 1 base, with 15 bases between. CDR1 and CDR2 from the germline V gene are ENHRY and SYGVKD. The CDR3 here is CAAHQDLSYEQYF. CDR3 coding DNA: TGTGCCGCCCACCAGGACCTATCCTACGAGCAGTACTTC.

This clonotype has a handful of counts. CDR3 amino acids: CASSLGKNEQYF. In nucleotides, the CDR3 is TGTGCCAGCAGCTTAGGAAAGAACGAGCAGTACTTC. This rearrangement joins TRBV11-2 to TRBJ2-7; D call uncertain. The CDR3 runs 12 residues. Trimming took off 1 base at V and 5 bases at J, with 6 bases between the two ends. Per the germline V gene, CDR1 is SGHAT and CDR2 is FQNNGV.

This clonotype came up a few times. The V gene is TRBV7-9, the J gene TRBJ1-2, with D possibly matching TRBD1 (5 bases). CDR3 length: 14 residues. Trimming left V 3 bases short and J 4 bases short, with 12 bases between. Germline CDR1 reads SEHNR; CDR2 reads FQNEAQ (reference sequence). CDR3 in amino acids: CASSLSGTVYGYTF. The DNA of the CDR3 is TGTGCCAGCAGCTTGTCGGGGACGGTCTATGGCTACACCTTC.

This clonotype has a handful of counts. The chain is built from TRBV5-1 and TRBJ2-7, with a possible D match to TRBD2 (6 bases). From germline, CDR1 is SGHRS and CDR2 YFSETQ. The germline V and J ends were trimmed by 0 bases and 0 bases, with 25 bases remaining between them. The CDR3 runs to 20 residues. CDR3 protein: CASSLAGTMSSGTSSYEQYF. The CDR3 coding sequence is TGCGCCAGCAGCTTGGCAGGGACGATGAGTAGCGGAACGAGCTCCTACGAGCAGTACTTC.

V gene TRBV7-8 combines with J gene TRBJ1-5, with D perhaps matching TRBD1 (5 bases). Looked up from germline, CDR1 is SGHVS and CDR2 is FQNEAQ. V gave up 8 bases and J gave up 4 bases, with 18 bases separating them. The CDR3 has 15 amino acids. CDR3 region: CASSIWAGFNQPQHF. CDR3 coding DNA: TGTGCCAGCTCCATTTGGGCAGGGTTTAATCAGCCCCAGCATTTT.

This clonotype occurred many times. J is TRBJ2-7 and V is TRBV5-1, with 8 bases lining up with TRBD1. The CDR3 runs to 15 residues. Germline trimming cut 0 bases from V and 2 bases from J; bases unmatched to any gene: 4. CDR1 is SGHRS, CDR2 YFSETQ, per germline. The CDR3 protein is CASSLDRGRTYEQYF. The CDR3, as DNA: TGCGCCAGCAGCTTGGACAGGGGGAGGACCTACGAGCAGTACTTC.

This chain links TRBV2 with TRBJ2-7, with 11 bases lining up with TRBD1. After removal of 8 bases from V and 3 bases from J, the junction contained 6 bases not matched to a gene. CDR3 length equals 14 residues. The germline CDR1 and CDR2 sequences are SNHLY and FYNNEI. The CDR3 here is CASAGQGGYYEQYF. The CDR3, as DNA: TGTGCCAGCGCGGGACAGGGGGGATACTACGAGCAGTACTTC.

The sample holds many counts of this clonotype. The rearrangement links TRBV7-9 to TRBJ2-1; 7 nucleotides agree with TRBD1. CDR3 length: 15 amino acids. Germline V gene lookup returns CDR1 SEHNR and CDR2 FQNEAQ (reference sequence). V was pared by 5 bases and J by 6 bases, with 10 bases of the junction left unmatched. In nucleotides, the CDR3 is TGTGCCAGCAGCCAGGGACAGCCGAAGAGCAATGAGCAGTTCTTC. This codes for CASSQGQPKSNEQFF.

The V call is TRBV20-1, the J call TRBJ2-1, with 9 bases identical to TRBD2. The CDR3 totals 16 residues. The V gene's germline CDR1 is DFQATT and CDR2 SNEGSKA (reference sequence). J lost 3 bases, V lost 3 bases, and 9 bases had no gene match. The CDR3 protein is CSASSVLAGDYNEQFF. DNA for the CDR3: TGCAGTGCTAGTAGTGTATTAGCGGGGGACTACAATGAGCAGTTCTTC.

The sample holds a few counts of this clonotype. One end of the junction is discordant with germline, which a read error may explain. CDR3 loop: CASSTGLVETRYF. The CDR3 region has the DNA TGTGCCAGCAGTACTGGGCTGGTAGAGACCCGGTACTTC. V gene TRBV28 combines with J gene TRBJ2-5, with D unresolved. CDR1 MDHEN and CDR2 SYDVKM come from the germline V gene. This CDR3 region has 13 residues.